Following are 30 T cell receptor beta chains from one sample sequenced in a study of CD8+ T cells in alopecia areata (dated by TCRdb to 2016 to 2019). Library prep was done by the immunoSEQ multiplex PCR assay. RNA was extracted from all samples and reverse transcribed into cDNA, which served as template for TCR sequencing. TCRdb mirrors the immuneACCESS table, restricted to in-frame sequences. Some clones are absent from its copies; in checked studies, under half trace to an unresolved V gene, and the reason for the others is unknown. Present in this sample are around 270,000 clones, 58% of which were seen just once. The leading ten clones occupy under 2% of the sample. The time point label of this sample denotes: around 26 weeks on oral tofacitinib. The sample's treatment or condition, from its label and the paper: oral pan-JAK inhibitor, 5-10 mg twice daily. Here the sequenced sample was CD4+ T cells sorted from blood, taken at week 24, from a patient treated with tofacitinib. These TCRs come from a human donor with alopecia areata.

The chain recombines TRBV5-1 with TRBJ2-5; tentative D call: TRBD1 (8 bases). The CDR3 spans 15 residues. V lost 4 bases to trimming and J lost 5 bases, with 18 bases between them. Germline CDR1 reads SGHRS; CDR2 reads YFSETQ. The CDR3 here is CASSPNTGGEETQYF. The CDR3 nucleotides read TGCGCCAGCAGCCCAAACACAGGGGGGGAGGAGACCCAGTACTTC.

The chain joins TRBV5-6 to TRBJ2-3, with 15 bases lining up with TRBD2. The germline V gene has CDR1 SGHDT and CDR2 YYEEEE. The V gene end was trimmed by 4 bases and the J gene end by 2 bases; junction bases not matched to a gene: 5. CDR3 size: 17 residues. In nucleotides, the CDR3 is TGTGCCAGCAGCGCGGGACTAGCGGGGGGCACCACAGATACGCAGTATTTT. Its protein product is CASSAGLAGGTTDTQYF.

This clone was picked up a small number of times. V is TRBV7-9 and J is TRBJ1-1; D gene ambiguous. The CDR3 runs to 13 residues. The V end was cut by 6 bases, the J end by 4 bases, with 12 bases between. Germline assignment: CDR1 SEHNR and CDR2 FQNEAQ (reference sequence). The CDR3 loop is CASRFHGGTEAFF. The DNA for the CDR3 is TGTGCCAGCAGGTTCCATGGTGGCACTGAAGCTTTCTTT.

This rearrangement joins TRBV30 to TRBJ1-5; no reliable D call. Germline CDR1 is GTSNPN and CDR2 is SVGIG (reference sequence). The V and J ends lost 2 bases and 3 bases respectively, with 8 bases between them. The CDR3 sequence is 13 residues long. CDR3 in amino acids: CAWSLASNQPQHF. CDR3 nucleotide sequence: TGTGCCTGGAGTTTGGCGTCCAATCAGCCCCAGCATTTT.

The chain employs TRBV6-1 and TRBJ2-7, with D hard to call. The germline CDR1 and CDR2 sequences are MNHNS and SASEGT. The CDR3 has 11 residues. V was shortened by 8 bases and J by 3 bases, with 8 bases between the two germline ends. CDR3 sequence reads: CASSLHYEQYF. The CDR3 bases are TGTGCCAGCTCCCTTCACTACGAGCAGTACTTC.

As regards this clone: The identical CDR3 is also encoded by other nucleotide sequences in the sample. The CDR3 reads CAWSVGGTNEKLFF. Written as DNA, the CDR3 is TGTGCCTGGAGTGTAGGTGGCACTAATGAAAAACTGTTTTTT. V gene TRBV30 combines with J gene TRBJ1-4; D uncertain. Germline CDR1 GTSNPN, CDR2 SVGIG (reference sequence). V was trimmed by 0 bases and J by 2 bases, leaving 7 bases between them. The CDR3 loop spans 14 amino acids.

The chain employs TRBV19 and TRBJ1-4; D not certain. From germline, CDR1 is LNHDA and CDR2 SQIVND (reference sequence). V was clipped by 1 base and J by 5 bases, with 8 bases between them. This CDR3 spans 14 amino acids. CDR3 residues: CASSIVGGNEKLFF. The CDR3 coding sequence is TGTGCCAGTAGTATAGTCGGCGGAAATGAAAAACTGTTTTTT.

The chain couples TRBV5-1 to TRBJ1-2; TRBD1 matches at 7 bases. Germline V gene lookup returns CDR1 SGHRS and CDR2 YFSETQ. The CDR3 runs to 13 residues. With V trimmed by 0 bases and J by 6 bases, 2 bases remained unmatched. CDR3 residues: CASSLGQGDGYTF. In DNA form, the CDR3 reads TGCGCCAGCAGCTTGGGACAGGGCGATGGCTACACCTTC.

The CDR3 sequence: CASSLEGGANEKLFF. The CDR3 DNA reads as TGCGCCAGCAGCTTGGAGGGGGGAGCTAATGAAAAACTGTTTTTT. The rearrangement joins TRBV5-1 to TRBJ1-4; perhaps TRBD1 as D (6 bases). Germline V lookup: CDR1 SGHRS, CDR2 YFSETQ. With 0 bases removed from V and 3 bases from J, the gap between germline ends came to 9 bases. This CDR3 is 15 amino acids long.

This clone was seen a single time. The V and J genes are TRBV5-1 and TRBJ2-7, with D perhaps TRBD2 (5 bases). Germline CDR1 and CDR2: SGHRS and YFSETQ. Trimming took 1 base from V and 5 from J, leaving 13 bases between them. The length of the CDR3 is 14 residues. The DNA of the CDR3 is TGCGCCAGCAGCTTGACGTCAGAGAGGGACGAGCAGTACTTC. It codes for CASSLTSERDEQYF.

The rearrangement uses TRBV14 and TRBJ1-1; 9 positions match TRBD1. Germline V lookup: CDR1 SGHDN, CDR2 FVKESK. This CDR3 region has 15 residues. Losses at the gene ends were 2 bases for V and 0 bases for J; bases not matched to a gene: 1. The CDR3 loop is CASSQRTGVNTEAFF. CDR3 sequence (DNA): TGTGCCAGCAGCCAACGGACAGGGGTGAACACTGAAGCTTTCTTT.

The CDR3 DNA is TGTGCCAGCAGCTTAGGCAGGGTGGCAACCGATACGCAGTATTTT. Residues: CASSLGRVATDTQYF. V usage is TRBV11-2 and J usage is TRBJ2-3; D is perhaps TRBD1 (5 bases). From germline, CDR1 is SGHAT and CDR2 FQNNGV. V lost 1 base, J lost 6 bases, and 14 bases lay in between. CDR3 size: 15 residues.

This clone was seen just once. This chain joins TRBV30 and TRBJ1-6; tentatively, D is TRBD1 (6 bases). Germline CDR1 and CDR2: GTSNPN and SVGIG (reference sequence). The CDR3 totals 13 residues. The V end was cut by 3 bases, the J end by 6 bases, with 9 bases between. The CDR3 DNA sequence: TGTGCCTGGAGGGACAGTTTTAATTCACCCCTCCACTTT. It codes for CAWRDSFNSPLHF.

The J gene is TRBJ1-1, the V gene TRBV5-1; D might be TRBD1 (6 bases). Trimming took 4 bases from V and 1 from J, leaving 14 bases between them. Germline values: CDR1 SGHRS, CDR2 YFSETQ. The CDR3 runs to 15 residues. The CDR3 is CASSAGSTGNTEAFF. The CDR3 nucleotides read TGCGCCAGCAGCGCGGGCTCGACAGGGAACACTGAAGCTTTCTTT. The full variable domain, with the rest looked up from reference TRBV5-1 and TRBJ1-1, is KAGVTQTPRYLIKTRGQQVTLSCSPISGHRSVSWYQQTPGQGLQFLFEYFSETQRNKGNFPGRFSGRQFSNSRSEMNVSTLELGDSALYLCASSAGSTGNTEAFFGQGTRLTVV.

In nucleotides, the CDR3 is TGCGCCAGCAGCCAAGTGGCGGGGTTAGCCAAAAACATTCAGTACTTC. It specifies CASSQVAGLAKNIQYF. The chain employs TRBV4-1 and TRBJ2-4, with D possibly matching TRBD2 (6 bases). The CDR3 length is 16 residues. The germline V gene has CDR1 MGHRA and CDR2 YSYEKL. V was pared by 1 base and J by 0 bases, with 10 bases between.

The rearrangement joins TRBV5-4 to TRBJ2-3, with D possibly matching TRBD1 (6 bases). The CDR3 consists of 15 residues. Germline CDR1 reads SGHNT; CDR2 reads YYREEE (reference sequence). V was trimmed by 4 bases and J by 1 base, leaving 13 bases between them. DNA of the CDR3: TGTGCCAGCAGCCTGACAGGCTTTGGCACAGATACGCAGTATTTT. Amino acids: CASSLTGFGTDTQYF.

V gene TRBV19 combines with J gene TRBJ1-5; 8 positions agree with TRBD1. Germline values: CDR1 LNHDA, CDR2 SQIVND (reference sequence). The CDR3 length is 13 residues. V lost 3 bases and J lost 6; bases outside the gene matches: 1. CDR3 nucleotides: TGTGCCAGTAGTATGGACAGGGTTCAGCCCCAGCATTTT. Translated, it gives CASSMDRVQPQHF.

The chain combines TRBV5-4 with TRBJ1-2; 11 bases align to TRBD1. The CDR3 covers 13 residues. Per germline, CDR1 SGHNT and CDR2 YYREEE (reference sequence). Trimming cost V 6 bases and J 5 bases; bases outside gene matches: 3. The CDR3 bases are TGTGCCAGCATCGGGACAGGGGGATATGGCTACACCTTC. This encodes CASIGTGGYGYTF.

This clone was counted between two and nine times. The chain has TRBV21-1 and TRBJ2-7; TRBD2, the table's D call, lacks a check against the DNA. TRBV21-1 is a known pseudogene. The CDR3 has 11 residues. The CDR3 nucleotides read TGTGCCAGCAGCAGAGACTACGAGCAGTACTTC. Translation gives CASSRDYEQYF.

The table lists this clone with a few counts. The chain has TRBV29-1 and TRBJ1-2, with a weak D call TRBD1 (6 bases). CDR3 length equals 13 residues. V lost 6 bases and J lost 7, with 18 bases in between. Germline lookup yields CDR1 SQVTM and CDR2 ANQGSEA. Written as DNA, the CDR3 is TGCAGCGTCCTAAGGCAGGGGCGGAGTGGCTACACCTTC. It is translated as CSVLRQGRSGYTF.

The chain carries TRBV2 and TRBJ2-5; 9 nucleotides match TRBD2. This CDR3 has 13 amino acids. Germline V CDR1 and CDR2: SNHLY, FYNNEI. V dropped 6 bases and J dropped 4; count of bases not matched to a gene: 3. Written as DNA, the CDR3 is TGTGCCAGCAGCGGACTAGCGCGAGAGACCCAGTACTTC. Translating it yields CASSGLARETQYF.

The chain combines TRBV27 with TRBJ2-6; no clear D gene. The germline CDR1 and CDR2 sequences are MNHEY and SMNVEV (reference sequence). The CDR3 runs to 15 residues. V lost 2 bases and J 4 bases, leaving 9 bases between the germline ends. The CDR3 region is CASSLRKGGANVLTF. For the CDR3, the DNA is TGTGCCAGCAGTTTAAGGAAGGGCGGGGCCAACGTCCTGACTTTC.

This CDR3 reads CASSYSSGTDTQYF. The CDR3 DNA is TGTGCCAGCAGTTACTCGTCGGGCACAGATACGCAGTATTTT. The rearrangement joins TRBV6-5 to TRBJ2-3; the D is unclear. This CDR3 has 14 residues. The germline V gene has CDR1 MNHEY and CDR2 SVGAGI. The V end lost 0 bases, the J end lost 1 base, and 5 bases lay between the germline ends.

The chain is built from TRBV2 and TRBJ2-2; perhaps TRBD2 as D (5 bases). Germline V lookup: CDR1 SNHLY, CDR2 FYNNEI. Trimming pared 4 bases from V and 6 bases from J, leaving 9 bases between. The CDR3 is made up of 13 amino acids. CDR3 DNA sequence: TGTGCCAGCAGTGTGGAGGAATCCGGGGAGCTGTTTTTT. Translation gives CASSVEESGELFF.

This clone has a handful of counts. This rearrangement joins TRBV5-1 to TRBJ1-6; the match to TRBD1 covers 7 bases. Unmatched junction bases numbered 8, after V lost 4 bases and J lost 10 bases. CDR1 and CDR2 (germline): SGHRS, YFSETQ. The CDR3 is 14 amino acids. The CDR3 region has the DNA TGCGCCAGCAGCCCCACAGGGGAGGGGTCACCCCTCCACTTT. Its translation: CASSPTGEGSPLHF.

This clone was observed once. This chain's CDR3 is CASSLAPWTGELYEQYF. The CDR3 coding sequence is TGTGCCAGCAGCTTAGCTCCCTGGACAGGGGAGCTCTACGAGCAGTACTTC. The gene calls are TRBV11-3 and TRBJ2-7; 9 bases fit TRBD1. The CDR3 has 17 residues. In germline, CDR1 is SGHNT, CDR2 YENEEA. J was trimmed by 3 bases and V by 1 base; bases with no gene match: 10.

V usage is TRBV9 and J usage is TRBJ1-3; D uncertain. V was pared by 3 bases and J by 2 bases, with 15 bases between. Germline V lookup: CDR1 SGDLS, CDR2 YYNGEE. This CDR3 spans 16 amino acids. For the CDR3, the DNA is TGTGCCAGCAGCGCCGTCCCCGGAGTGCCTGGAAACACCATATATTTT. Amino acid sequence: CASSAVPGVPGNTIYF.

The genes are TRBV28 and TRBJ2-7; 7 bases align to TRBD1. Germline V gene sequence: CDR1 MDHEN, CDR2 SYDVKM. The CDR3 runs to 12 residues. CDR3 protein: CAATGTMYEQYF. DNA for the CDR3: TGTGCAGCGACAGGGACGATGTACGAGCAGTACTTC.

This chain uses TRBV6-4 with TRBJ1-6; 9 bases are a match to TRBD1. In germline, CDR1 is MRHNA, CDR2 SNTAGT. The CDR3 length is 16 residues. The junction had 10 bases not matched to a gene; V was cut back by 4 bases and J by 9 bases. CDR3 sequence: CASSAPPGQGSSPLHF. CDR3 DNA sequence: TGTGCCAGCAGTGCACCTCCGGGACAGGGAAGTTCACCCCTCCACTTT.

The chain has TRBV5-1 and TRBJ2-5; 9 nucleotides line up with TRBD1. V was pared by 0 bases and J by 4 bases, with 4 bases of the junction left unmatched. The CDR3 has 15 residues. The germline gives CDR1 SGHRS, CDR2 YFSETQ. CDR3 protein: CASSLGLQGAETQYF. DNA for the CDR3: TGCGCCAGCAGCTTGGGACTACAGGGGGCAGAGACCCAGTACTTC.